This passage covers 25 T cell receptor beta chains from one sample sequenced in a study of T cell repertoires in cytomegalovirus infection. Each CDR3 protein is one row after TCRdb ran MiXCR on the reads. The sample consists of hundreds of thousands of distinct CDR3 sequences, roughly a tenth of them appearing once. Sequenced: PBMCs. These receptors all stem from a human donor in good health (CMV status not recorded). Some clones in this sample may be carry-over from other donors' samples.

This sequence joins TRBV12-3 or TRBV12-4 and TRBJ2-5; possibly TRBD1 or TRBD2 for D (5 bases each). V lost 3 bases, J lost 1 base, and 12 bases lay in between. The CDR3 runs to 15 residues. CDR3 region: CASSFTPGPQETQYF. CDR3 sequence (DNA): TGTGCCAGCAGTTTTACGCCGGGACCCCAAGAGACCCAGTACTTC.

Many counts were recorded for this clonotype. The chain couples TRBV2 to TRBJ2-2; 9 nucleotides line up with TRBD1. Trimming took 1 base from V and 4 from J; bases not matched to a gene: 10. The germline gives CDR1 SNHLY, CDR2 FYNNEI. The CDR3 covers 18 residues. The CDR3 nucleotides are TGTGCCAGCAGTGAAGAGGCAGACAGGGGGGCGATCACCGGGGAGCTGTTTTTT. Protein sequence: CASSEEADRGAITGELFF.

This clonotype was found many times. The V gene is TRBV7-2, the J gene TRBJ1-1; D is unclear. Per the germline V gene, CDR1 is SGHTA and CDR2 is FQGNSA. V shed 2 bases and J shed 5 bases, with 6 bases lying between them. The CDR3 is made up of 12 amino acids. The CDR3 region is CASSLFGTEAFF. The CDR3, as DNA: TGTGCCAGCAGCTTATTCGGGACTGAAGCTTTCTTT.

In this sample, this clonotype turned up many times. V and J are TRBV6-5 and TRBJ2-1; 12 bases agree with TRBD2. Germline trimming cut 0 bases from V and 8 bases from J; bases unmatched to any gene: 5. The germline CDR1 and CDR2 sequences are MNHEY and SVGAGI. The CDR3 has 16 amino acids. CDR3 loop: CASSYSRTSGVDEQFF. CDR3 nucleotide sequence: TGTGCCAGCAGTTACTCCAGGACTAGCGGGGTCGATGAGCAGTTCTTC.

This clonotype was picked up many times. The CDR3 loop is CASSLGDTLSWNTF. The DNA of the CDR3 is TGTGCCAGCAGTCTAGGGGACACCCTCAGTTGGAACACCTTC. The chain carries TRBV28 and TRBJ1-2; D is possibly TRBD1 (6 bases). This CDR3 region has 14 residues. From germline, CDR1 is MDHEN and CDR2 SYDVKM. Trimming removed 5 bases at V and 12 bases at J, with 22 bases between.

This clonotype was seen many times. V usage is TRBV7-2 and J usage is TRBJ1-6, with 7 bases lining up with TRBD1. The CDR3 length is 17 residues. The germline V gene has CDR1 SGHTA and CDR2 FQGNSA. V was clipped by 5 bases and J by 4 bases; unmatched bases: 11. CDR3: CASSPRQGLGYNSPLHF. The CDR3 DNA reads as TGTGCCAGCAGCCCCCGACAGGGATTGGGGTATAATTCACCCCTCCACTTT.

The V call is TRBV12-3 or TRBV12-4, the J call TRBJ2-3, with 8 bases fitting TRBD1. The CDR3 is 17 amino acids. Trimming removed 4 bases from V and 3 bases from J; junction bases left unmatched: 12. Here the CDR3 DNA reads TGTGCCAGCAGTTCGCCCGGACAGGGTCATCCGACAGATACGCAGTATTTT. It codes for CASSSPGQGHPTDTQYF.

This clonotype was observed at least ten times. The V call is TRBV29-1, the J call TRBJ2-3; either TRBD1 or TRBD2 may fit D (5 bases each). V was shortened by 5 bases and J by 3 bases, with 12 bases between the two germline ends. CDR1 is SQVTM, CDR2 ANQGSEA, per germline. The CDR3 sequence is 13 residues long. CDR3 coding DNA: TGCAGCGTTTGGGGCGGGTCAACAGATACGCAGTATTTT. As protein: CSVWGGSTDTQYF.

This clonotype has at least ten counts. The chain employs TRBV7-3 and TRBJ1-3; unclear D gene. Germline assignment: CDR1 SGHTA and CDR2 FQGTGA. The germline V and J ends were trimmed by 5 bases and 7 bases, with 15 bases remaining between them. This CDR3 has 14 residues. The CDR3 sequence is CASSLNPEANTIYF. The CDR3 nucleotides read TGTGCCAGCAGCCTTAACCCAGAGGCCAACACCATATATTTT.

The chain joins TRBV20-1 to TRBJ1-2; D is unresolved. CDR1 and CDR2 from the germline V gene are DFQATT and SNEGSKA (reference sequence). The CDR3 is 11 amino acids. V lost 3 bases to trimming and J lost 8 bases, with 10 bases between them. The CDR3 protein is CSASPPGGYTF. CDR3 nucleotide sequence: TGCAGTGCTAGCCCACCGGGGGGCTACACCTTC.

In its sample, this clonotype was seen many times. The CDR3 nucleotides are TGTGCCAGCAGGAATACAGGGGGGCTGGGCACCGGGGAGCTGTTTTTT. Translating it yields CASRNTGGLGTGELFF. J is TRBJ2-2 and V is TRBV6-2 or TRBV6-3; 8 bases are a match to TRBD1. Germline V gene sequence: CDR1 MNHEY, CDR2 SVGEGT. The CDR3 extends over 16 amino acids. Unmatched junction bases numbered 10, after V lost 6 bases and J lost 4 bases.

This clonotype was counted ten times or more. This chain links TRBV5-4 with TRBJ2-5; 8 positions agree with TRBD2. V lost 7 bases and J lost 5; bases outside the gene matches: 19. CDR1 is SGHNT, CDR2 YYREEE, per germline (reference sequence). This CDR3 is 17 amino acids long. CDR3 in amino acids: CASSPGGSGDIGETQYF. The CDR3, as DNA: TGTGCCAGCTCCCCGGGGGGTAGCGGGGACATCGGGGAGACCCAGTACTTC.

This clonotype occurred a few times. The CDR3 nucleotides are TGTGCCAGCAGCGTCCTAGCGGGAGTGTACAATGAGCAGTTCTTC. Translated, it gives CASSVLAGVYNEQFF. The J gene is TRBJ2-1, the V gene TRBV9, with 10 bases lining up with TRBD2. The CDR3 has 15 residues. The V gene end was trimmed by 2 bases and the J gene end by 4 bases; junction bases not matched to a gene: 3. Germline CDR1 reads SGDLS; CDR2 reads YYNGEE.

As regards this clonotype: The junction does not match germline at one end; this may be a read error. The chain is built from TRBV5-1 and TRBJ2-5, with 12 bases aligning to TRBD2. Looked up from germline, CDR1 is SGHRS and CDR2 is YFSETQ. This CDR3 is 15 amino acids long. CDR3 DNA: TGCGCCAGCAGCCAGGGACTAGCGGGCCAACAGACCCAGTACTTC. This sequence encodes CASSQGLAGQQTQYF.

This clonotype was seen repeatedly, ten times or more. The chain uses TRBV5-4 and TRBJ2-6; D ambiguous. This CDR3 has 13 residues. Germline V gene sequence: CDR1 SGHNT, CDR2 YYREEE (reference sequence). V was shortened by 0 bases and J by 4 bases, with 2 bases between the two germline ends. The CDR3 region is CASSLVGANVLTF. The CDR3 coding sequence is TGTGCCAGCAGCTTGGTGGGGGCCAACGTCCTGACTTTC.

The chain has TRBV20-1 and TRBJ1-2; D is perhaps TRBD1 (6 bases). V gave up 4 bases and J gave up 0 bases, with 9 bases separating them. Germline V gives CDR1 DFQATT, CDR2 SNEGSKA (reference sequence). The CDR3 has 13 amino acids. CDR3 coding DNA: TGCAGTGCTATAGGGGGGACTAACTATGGCTACACCTTC. The encoded protein is CSAIGGTNYGYTF.

The rearrangement links TRBV19 to TRBJ2-7; TRBD1 might be the D (5 bases). The CDR3 runs 14 residues. V dropped 3 bases and J dropped 2 bases, with 11 bases sitting between them. CDR1 is LNHDA and CDR2 is SQIVND in the germline V gene (reference sequence). CDR3 DNA sequence: TGTGCCAGTAGTATTGGGGCAGGGACCTACGAGCAGTACTTC. Translated: CASSIGAGTYEQYF.

The chain employs TRBV29-1 and TRBJ1-2; 8 nucleotides align to TRBD1. The CDR3 length is 14 residues. Trimming cost V 4 bases and J 4 bases; bases outside gene matches: 8. Germline CDR1 SQVTM, CDR2 ANQGSEA. CDR3: CSVGETGESYGYTF. In DNA, the CDR3 is TGCAGCGTTGGAGAGACAGGGGAGTCCTATGGCTACACCTTC.

V is TRBV28 and J is TRBJ1-1; a possible D gene is TRBD1 (5 bases). Trimming shortened V by 5 bases and J by 6 bases, and 13 bases separated the two germline ends. The germline V gene encodes CDR1 MDHEN and CDR2 SYDVKM. The CDR3 is 13 amino acids. CDR3 nucleotides: TGTGCCAGCAGTGTGGGGGTAGGTGCTGAAGCTTTCTTT. This encodes CASSVGVGAEAFF.

This clonotype was detected many times. This chain links TRBV5-1 with TRBJ1-1, with no clear D. Trimming removed 4 bases at V and 4 bases at J, with 11 bases between. CDR1 and CDR2 (germline): SGHRS, YFSETQ. The CDR3 sequence is 13 residues long. The CDR3 loop reads CASSRLSGTEAFF. In DNA, the CDR3 is TGCGCCAGCAGCCGTCTCAGTGGCACTGAAGCTTTCTTT.

This clonotype was seen more than once but under ten times. The chain combines TRBV28 with TRBJ1-2; the D gene is possibly TRBD1 (6 bases). The CDR3 runs to 14 residues. Trimming shortened V by 3 bases and J by 7 bases, and 15 bases separated the two germline ends. The V gene's germline CDR1 is MDHEN and CDR2 SYDVKM. The CDR3 protein is CASSLVDRSTGYTF. The DNA for the CDR3 is TGTGCCAGCAGTTTGGTAGACAGGAGCACTGGCTACACCTTC.

In this sample, this clonotype turned up many times. V gene TRBV6-2 or TRBV6-3 combines with J gene TRBJ2-7; the D gene is possibly TRBD1 (5 bases). The CDR3 loop spans 14 amino acids. V was trimmed by 5 bases and J by 5 bases, leaving 16 bases between them. Germline CDR1 is MNHEY and CDR2 is SVGEGT. CDR3 region: CASSLTGVRDEQYF. Here the CDR3 DNA reads TGTGCCAGCAGTCTTACAGGAGTTCGGGACGAGCAGTACTTC.

This clonotype was seen many times. This chain connects TRBV7-2 to TRBJ1-3; D is undetermined. Germline V gene lookup returns CDR1 SGHTA and CDR2 FQGNSA. Deletions cut 6 bases from V and 2 bases from J, with 11 bases between. The CDR3 is 14 residues long. CDR3 nucleotides: TGTGCCAGCAGGCGGGAAAACGCTGGAAACACCATATATTTT. Amino acids: CASRRENAGNTIYF.

This clonotype was detected many times. The chain combines TRBV6-1 with TRBJ1-1; D is unclear. Trimming pared 6 bases from V and 5 bases from J, leaving 7 bases between. CDR1 is MNHNS and CDR2 is SASEGT in the germline V gene. The CDR3 spans 11 residues. CDR3 DNA: TGTGCCAGCAGGGTAAGGACTGAAGCTTTCTTT. Its translation is CASRVRTEAFF.

The chain has TRBV29-1 and TRBJ2-2; possibly TRBD1 for D (5 bases). Looked up from germline, CDR1 is SQVTM and CDR2 is ANQGSEA. CDR3 length equals 15 residues. Deletions cut 1 base from V and 5 bases from J, with 14 bases between. CDR3 sequence: CSVEVQGGWTGELFF. CDR3 nucleotides: TGCAGCGTTGAAGTCCAGGGCGGTTGGACCGGGGAGCTGTTTTTT.